This T cell receptor beta chain was sequenced in a study of a mutant IDH1 vaccine in newly diagnosed glioma. Study-level points and caveats: There seemed to be no relation between pseudoprogression and changes in top peripheral T cell clonotypes.

The method was immunoSEQ multiplex PCR; TCRdb's version includes in-frame clones alone and lacks a portion of them. The sample shows 60,000 to 75,000 clones, approximately 85% of them seen only once. Indicated time point: baseline, week 1 (first vaccination visit). Specified treatment: pre-vaccination baseline after standard-of-care therapy. This clone has more than one count but fewer than ten. Its antigen is unidentified. V was clipped by 4 bases and J by 0 bases, with 6 bases between them. The CDR3 length is 13 residues. The germline CDR1 and CDR2 sequences are MGHDK and SYGVNS. The TCR sequence derives from a middle-aged man with glioma. V gene TRBV25-1 combines with J gene TRBJ1-1; no definite D call. This specimen consisted of PBMCs, obtained from a glioma patient treated with radiotherapy, temozolomide or both. The CDR3 sequence: CASSGTVNTEAFF. DNA of the CDR3: TGTGCCAGCAGTGGGACGGTGAACACTGAAGCTTTCTTT.